Listed here are 30 T cell receptor beta chains from one sample, sequenced in a study of blood T cell repertoires in COVID-19. Only in-frame clones appear in the TCRdb table, and some are missing; sequencing was by immunoSEQ multiplex PCR. The repertoire includes 200,000 to 300,000 clones, 80% to 90% of them detected once, and roughly 4% sits in the top ten. What was sequenced was peripheral blood. The receptors here all came from a man in his fifties or sixties with acute or convalescent COVID-19.

In DNA form, the CDR3 reads TGTGCCAGCTCACCCCGAGGGACAGGGCTACGTCTAGCCAAAAACATTCAGTACTTC. Translating gives CASSPRGTGLRLAKNIQYF. The chain joins TRBV18 to TRBJ2-4; TRBD1 matches 9 bases. V gave up 3 bases and J gave up 0 bases; unmatched junction bases: 12. In germline, CDR1 is KGHSH, CDR2 LQKENI. This CDR3 spans 19 amino acids.

The chain recombines TRBV7-9 with TRBJ2-3; 8 bases are shared with TRBD1. V trimming: 4 bases; J trimming: 7 bases; junction bases outside the gene matches: 10. Germline CDR1 is SEHNR and CDR2 is FQNEAQ (reference sequence). The CDR3 contains 15 residues. Here the CDR3 reads CASSSTGAPTYTQYF. The CDR3 coding sequence is TGTGCCAGCAGCTCGACAGGGGCCCCAACCTATACGCAGTATTTT.

This chain connects TRBV11-3 to TRBJ2-7, with D tentatively TRBD1 (5 bases). The V gene lost 5 bases and the J gene lost 1 base, with 18 bases spanning the gap. The CDR3 totals 16 residues. Germline-derived CDR1 and CDR2 are SGHNT and YENEEA. The CDR3 loop reads CASSPRIWTPSYEQYF. CDR3 DNA sequence: TGTGCCAGCAGCCCACGGATATGGACACCTTCCTACGAGCAGTACTTC.

The chain employs TRBV18 and TRBJ2-1; 7 bases match TRBD2. Per germline, CDR1 KGHSH and CDR2 LQKENI. J was trimmed by 1 base and V by 6 bases; bases with no gene match: 6. The CDR3 sequence is 15 residues long. The DNA of the CDR3 is TGTGCCAGCTCCCCGCAAGCGGGGTCCTACAATGAGCAGTTCTTC. Protein sequence: CASSPQAGSYNEQFF.

The J gene is TRBJ2-5, the V gene TRBV7-6; D possibly corresponds to TRBD1 (6 bases). This CDR3 region has 14 residues. In germline, CDR1 is SGHVS, CDR2 FNYEAQ. Trimming cost V 4 bases and J 0 bases, with 9 bases left between them. The DNA of the CDR3 is TGTGCCAGCAGCTCCGGACAGAACCAAGAGACCCAGTACTTC. Its translation: CASSSGQNQETQYF.

The rearrangement links TRBV10-3 to TRBJ2-4, with 7 bases fitting TRBD1. This CDR3 contains 14 residues. V gave up 0 bases and J gave up 8 bases; unmatched junction bases: 4. CDR1 and CDR2 from the germline V gene are ENHRY and SYGVKD. The CDR3 region has the DNA TGTGCCATCAGTGAGTCGGGACAGAGGGACATTCAGTACTTC. Translating gives CAISESGQRDIQYF.

The chain couples TRBV2 to TRBJ2-7; TRBD1 might be the D (6 bases). The CDR3 covers 13 residues. Between the trimmed V and J ends, which lost 3 bases and 6 bases, there was a span of 12 bases. Germline V gene data show CDR1 as SNHLY and CDR2 as FYNNEI. The CDR3 spells CASSDTFRGEQYF. CDR3 sequence (DNA): TGTGCCAGCAGTGATACCTTCAGGGGCGAGCAGTACTTC.

The chain combines TRBV5-1 with TRBJ2-2, with a tentative D call TRBD2 (5 bases). In germline, CDR1 is SGHRS, CDR2 YFSETQ. V was trimmed by 1 base and J by 2 bases, leaving 12 bases between them. This CDR3 comprises 16 residues. In DNA, the CDR3 is TGCGCCAGCAGCTTGCCGCCGGGAAAAAACACCGGGGAGCTGTTTTTT. Encoded protein: CASSLPPGKNTGELFF.

V and J are TRBV5-5 and TRBJ2-2; D ambiguous. The CDR3 has 15 amino acids. Germline V gene data show CDR1 as SGHKS and CDR2 as YYEKEE (reference sequence). V was cut by 0 bases and J by 4 bases, with 10 bases left in between. The CDR3 region has the DNA TGTGCCAGCAGCTTGGGTGGGCTGGGCACCGGGGAGCTGTTTTTT. It is translated as CASSLGGLGTGELFF.

CDR3 protein: CASRVTGKAFF. As DNA, the CDR3 is TGTGCCAGCAGGGTGACAGGGAAAGCTTTCTTT. The chain couples TRBV6-5 to TRBJ1-1; 7 nucleotides agree with TRBD1. CDR1 MNHEY and CDR2 SVGAGI come from the germline V gene. V shed 6 bases, J shed 9 bases, and the junction held 4 bases outside the gene matches. This CDR3 comprises 11 residues.

This chain joins TRBV30 and TRBJ2-1, with D possibly TRBD1 on 6 matching bases. Trimming stripped 3 bases from V and 2 bases from J, with 14 bases between. Germline CDR1 and CDR2: GTSNPN and SVGIG (reference sequence). The CDR3 sequence is 15 residues long. The CDR3 region is CAWRGHLAAYNEQFF. For the CDR3, the DNA is TGTGCCTGGAGGGGACATCTGGCCGCCTACAATGAGCAGTTCTTC.

The J gene is TRBJ2-2, the V gene TRBV11-2, with unresolved D. Trimming left V 6 bases short and J 5 bases short, with 16 bases between. The CDR3 totals 15 residues. Germline V gene data show CDR1 as SGHAT and CDR2 as FQNNGV. In DNA form, the CDR3 reads TGTGCCAGCAGATCCTATGTGAGTTTGACCGGGGAGCTGTTTTTT. This gives the protein CASRSYVSLTGELFF.

This sequence joins TRBV6-6 and TRBJ1-1; the D gene is possibly TRBD1 (5 bases). The germline V and J ends were trimmed by 6 bases and 3 bases, with 14 bases remaining between them. Germline CDR1 and CDR2: MNHNY and SVGAGI (reference sequence). This CDR3 has 14 amino acids. CDR3 sequence reads: CASSSWGVDTEAFF. As DNA, the CDR3 is TGTGCCAGCAGCTCATGGGGGGTGGACACTGAAGCTTTCTTT.

The chain has TRBV3-1 (or the pseudogene TRBV3-2) and TRBJ2-1; a possible D gene is TRBD2 (7 bases). Trimming pared 1 base from V and 5 bases from J, leaving 9 bases between. Germline assignment: CDR1 LGHDT and CDR2 YNNKEL (reference sequence). This CDR3 spans 14 amino acids. The CDR3 sequence: CASSQGGGNNEQFF. The CDR3 nucleotides read TGTGCCAGCAGCCAAGGCGGGGGCAACAATGAGCAGTTCTTC.

This clone was picked up a small number of times. As DNA, the CDR3 is TGCGCCAGCAGCCAAGGTCGGCGGCAGGACCGGGGGGACGAGCAGTACTTC. Its protein product is CASSQGRRQDRGDEQYF. This chain links TRBV4-3 with TRBJ2-7; 7 bases map to TRBD2. V lost 1 base, J lost 5 bases, and 14 bases stayed unmatched. The CDR3 sequence is 17 residues long. Germline CDR1 and CDR2: LGHNA and YSLEER.

The rearrangement joins TRBV7-2 to TRBJ1-2, with D hard to call. Germline V lookup: CDR1 SGHTA, CDR2 FQGNSA. The CDR3 consists of 13 residues. V was trimmed by 5 bases and J by 7 bases, leaving 14 bases between them. The chain's CDR3 is CASSLPSRSGYTF. CDR3 coding DNA: TGTGCCAGCAGCCTCCCCTCCCGCAGTGGCTACACCTTC.

The V gene is TRBV25-1, the J gene TRBJ2-7; TRBD1 matches at 7 bases. After removal of 10 bases from V and 5 bases from J, the junction contained 17 bases not matched to a gene. The CDR3 totals 15 residues. Germline-derived CDR1 and CDR2 are MGHDK and SYGVNS. As DNA, the CDR3 is TGTGCCACCACAATACCAGGGGGTGGTATGCACGAGCAGTACTTC. It is translated as CATTIPGGGMHEQYF.

The chain is built from TRBV18 and TRBJ2-1, with 7 nucleotides matching TRBD1. Per the germline V gene, CDR1 is KGHSH and CDR2 is LQKENI. The CDR3 spans 16 residues. The ends lost 2 bases at V and 1 base at J; junction bases unmatched: 5. The CDR3 sequence is CASSPFGTVSYNEQFF. Written as DNA, the CDR3 is TGTGCCAGCTCACCATTCGGGACAGTATCCTACAATGAGCAGTTCTTC.

This clone has just a few counts. The V gene is TRBV6-5, the J gene TRBJ1-2, with D hard to call. V lost 4 bases, J lost 4 bases, and 16 bases lay in between. The CDR3 is 15 residues long. Germline V gives CDR1 MNHEY, CDR2 SVGAGI. The CDR3 spells CASSSLHRSGYGYTF. The CDR3 coding sequence is TGTGCCAGCAGTTCCCTTCATAGGAGCGGCTATGGCTACACCTTC.

This clone was found a few times. J is TRBJ2-7 and V is TRBV28; 9 bases fit TRBD2. This CDR3 spans 13 amino acids. Looked up from germline, CDR1 is MDHEN and CDR2 is SYDVKM. The trim removed 8 bases at V and 3 bases at J, leaving 5 bases unmatched. The chain's CDR3 is CASGQTSGYEQYF. The DNA of the CDR3 is TGTGCCAGCGGACAGACTAGCGGCTACGAGCAGTACTTC.

The chain employs TRBV5-1 and TRBJ2-7; TRBD1 aligns across 7 bases. The length of the CDR3 is 14 residues. CDR1 SGHRS and CDR2 YFSETQ come from the germline V gene. V was pared by 1 base and J by 2 bases, with 3 bases of the junction left unmatched. The CDR3 nucleotides are TGCGCCAGCAGCTTGAGACAGGGTACCTACGAGCAGTACTTC. This gives the protein CASSLRQGTYEQYF.

V and J are TRBV5-1 and TRBJ2-1, with 9 positions matching TRBD2. This CDR3 contains 17 residues. J gave up 1 base and V 0 bases, and 5 bases lay outside the gene matches. Germline CDR1 is SGHRS and CDR2 is YFSETQ. The CDR3 region has the DNA TGCGCCAGCAGCTTGGGTAGCGGGGGCGGGTCCTACAATGAGCAGTTCTTC. This sequence encodes CASSLGSGGGSYNEQFF.

The chain has TRBV2 and TRBJ1-2; 12 positions match TRBD1. J lost 2 bases, V lost 6 bases, and 7 bases had no gene match. CDR1 is SNHLY and CDR2 is FYNNEI in the germline V gene. This CDR3 is built from 16 residues. The DNA for the CDR3 is TGTGCCAGCAGGAAGGGACAGGGGGCAACCAACTATGGCTACACCTTC. It encodes CASRKGQGATNYGYTF. Combining the CDR3 with reference TRBV2 and TRBJ1-2 gives the whole variable domain EPEVTQTPSHQVTQMGQEVILRCVPISNHLYFYWYRQILGQKVEFLVSFYNNEISEKSEIFDDQFSVERPDGSNFTLKIRSTKLEDSAMYFCASRKGQGATNYGYTFGSGTRLTVV.

The gene calls are TRBV6-5 and TRBJ2-1, with TRBD2 identical over 10 bases. This CDR3 comprises 16 residues. V lost 0 bases, J lost 4 bases, and 3 bases stayed unmatched. Germline loops: CDR1 MNHEY, CDR2 SVGAGI. CDR3 protein: CASSYSSGGAYNEQFF. DNA of the CDR3: TGTGCCAGCAGTTACTCGAGCGGGGGGGCTTACAATGAGCAGTTCTTC.

The CDR3 nucleotides are TGTGCCAGCTCACCAACCCGGACAGATGAAAAACTGTTTTTT. As protein: CASSPTRTDEKLFF. The chain employs TRBV18 and TRBJ1-4, with D maybe TRBD1 (6 bases). The ends were cut back, 2 bases at V and 6 bases at J, with 10 bases in the middle. The CDR3 has 14 residues. Germline V gives CDR1 KGHSH, CDR2 LQKENI.

This sequence joins TRBV10-3 and TRBJ2-3, with a possible D match to TRBD2 (5 bases). Germline values: CDR1 ENHRY, CDR2 SYGVKD. This CDR3 spans 14 amino acids. The V gene lost 2 bases and the J gene lost 2 bases, with 8 bases spanning the gap. The CDR3, as DNA: TGTGCCATCAGTGAGAGGGAGTTCACAGATACGCAGTATTTT. It yields the protein CAISEREFTDTQYF.

This chain links TRBV2 with TRBJ1-5, with a possible D match to TRBD1 (6 bases). Germline values: CDR1 SNHLY, CDR2 FYNNEI. CDR3 length: 15 amino acids. Deletions cut 6 bases from V and 1 base from J, with 13 bases between. The CDR3 bases are TGTGCCAGCAGCGACGACAGGCCAAGCAATCAGCCCCAGCATTTT. Protein sequence: CASSDDRPSNQPQHF.

The genes are TRBV9 and TRBJ2-7; D might be TRBD1 (6 bases). Germline V gene lookup returns CDR1 SGDLS and CDR2 YYNGEE. Trimming removed 4 bases from V and 5 bases from J, with 13 bases in between. This CDR3 comprises 13 residues. The CDR3, as DNA: TGTGCCAGCAGCCCACAGGGTCGGGACGAGCAGTACTTC. Translated, it gives CASSPQGRDEQYF.

This chain links TRBV19 with TRBJ1-4, with 7 bases identical to TRBD1. The CDR3 length is 14 residues. Germline CDR1 and CDR2: LNHDA and SQIVND (reference sequence). V shed 7 bases, J shed 5 bases, and the junction held 7 bases outside the gene matches. The DNA of the CDR3 is TGTGCCAGTACCACCGGGACAGAAAATGAAAAACTGTTTTTT. It encodes CASTTGTENEKLFF.

The J gene is TRBJ1-2, the V gene TRBV6-5; TRBD1 matches at 9 bases. From germline, CDR1 is MNHEY and CDR2 SVGAGI. The V segment lost 3 bases and the J segment 7 bases; nucleotides outside the gene matches: 6. CDR3 length: 14 residues. CDR3 in amino acids: CASSYSQGAGGYTF. CDR3 nucleotide sequence: TGTGCCAGCAGTTATTCACAGGGGGCGGGTGGCTACACCTTC.